The 30 T cell receptor beta chains below come from one sample, sequenced in a study of T cell clonality in common variable immunodeficiency. Some clones are missing from TCRdb's copy, which holds only in-frame ones; the method was immunoSEQ multiplex PCR. This set yields about 35,000 clones and no singletons; the top ten hold approximately 3%. The sample comprised peripheral blood mononuclear cells. Every receptor here comes from a person aged 18 to 69 in good health.

In regard to this clone: From the germline J gene comes the end of the CDR3, since the read stops 3 residues before it. This rearrangement joins TRBV5-1 to TRBJ2-5, with 14 bases that match TRBD2. This CDR3 contains 16 residues. Germline CDR1 reads SGHRS; CDR2 reads YFSETQ. Trimming cost V 4 bases and J 5 bases; bases outside gene matches: 7. CDR3: CASSPGRLAGGETQYF. CDR3 DNA, as far as it was read: TGCGCCAGCAGCCCGGGGCGACTAGCGGGAGGGGAGACC.

This clone was found many times. The read terminates 3 residues before the CDR3 end, so the remaining end is supplied by the germline J gene. This rearrangement joins TRBV28 to TRBJ1-4; possibly TRBD1 for D (5 bases). The CDR3 has 12 residues. Germline CDR1 is MDHEN and CDR2 is SYDVKM. Trimming shortened V by 8 bases and J by 7 bases, and 11 bases separated the two germline ends. CDR3 DNA, as far as it was read: TGTGCCAGCCGCCCGGGGGGTGAAAAA. This gives the protein CASRPGGEK. The full CDR3 protein reads CASRPGGEKLFF.

Many counts were recorded for this clone. The read halts 3 residues ahead of the CDR3 end, with the missing end drawn from the germline J gene. The gene calls are TRBV5-4 and TRBJ2-1, with 9 bases fitting TRBD2. CDR3 length: 14 residues. The V and J ends lost 4 bases and 9 bases, in that order; junction bases with no gene match: 8. CDR1 and CDR2 (germline): SGHNT, YYREEE (reference sequence). CDR3 DNA, as far as it was read: TGTGCCAGCAGCGGGGGACTAGCTGACTCTGAG. Protein: CASSGGLADSE. From start to end, the CDR3 is CASSGGLADSEQFF.

On this clone: Coverage ceases 3 residues before the CDR3 finishes, and the germline J gene fills in the end. The chain recombines TRBV29-1 with TRBJ1-2; D uncertain. The V gene lost 4 bases and the J gene lost 4 bases, with 13 bases spanning the gap. This CDR3 spans 13 amino acids. Germline V gene sequence: CDR1 SQVTM, CDR2 ANQGSEA. The sequenced CDR3 bases are TGCAGCGTTGCGAGCGCCCCGGGCTATGGC. Its translation is CSVASAPGYG. The entire CDR3 protein is CSVASAPGYGYTF.

This clone was detected only a few times. A single base separates this from a much larger clone, so it may be a read error. The read terminates 3 residues before the CDR3 end, so the remaining end is supplied by the germline J gene. The V gene is TRBV18, the J gene TRBJ2-1, with 9 bases fitting TRBD2. In germline, CDR1 is KGHSH, CDR2 LQKENI. With 4 bases clipped from V and 2 bases from J, the junction kept 9 bases outside the gene matches. This CDR3 is built from 17 residues. The CDR3 bases that were read are TGTGCCAGCTCACGGAGGGCGGTAGCGGGAGCCTACAATGAG. This sequence encodes CASSRRAVAGAYNE. In full, the CDR3 is CASSRRAVAGAYNEQFF.

This clone was seen ten or more times. The read terminates 3 residues before the CDR3 end, so the remaining end is supplied by the germline J gene. The chain couples TRBV6-2 or TRBV6-3 to TRBJ2-1; 9 bases agree with TRBD1. The CDR3 totals 16 residues. V lost 10 bases to trimming and J lost 5 bases; unmatched junction nucleotides: 15. The germline gives CDR1 MNHEY, CDR2 SVGEGT. The CDR3 spells CATRDREPLPHNEQFF. The covered CDR3 bases are TGTGCCACCAGGGACAGGGAACCTTTACCGCACAATGAG.

This clone ranks as medium-sized. The read terminates 3 residues ahead of where the CDR3 ends, so the germline J gene completes it. V is TRBV16 and J is TRBJ2-1; 8 bases are a match to TRBD1. Germline V CDR1 and CDR2: KGHSY, FQNENV. Trimming at V came to 4 bases and at J to 9 bases, leaving 8 bases not matched to a gene. The CDR3 totals 14 residues. The covered CDR3 bases are TGTGCCAGCAGCCCCACCCAGGGGGCCGGTGAG. This gives the protein CASSPTQGAGE. The entire CDR3 sequence reads CASSPTQGAGEQFF.

This clone has just a few counts. Just one base apart from a much larger clone, this may be a read error. The read gets to within 3 residues of the CDR3 end, and the germline J gene fills in the rest. The V gene is TRBV20-1, the J gene TRBJ2-1, with 8 bases that match TRBD1. The germline V gene has CDR1 DFQATT and CDR2 SNEGSKA (reference sequence). The CDR3 extends over 16 amino acids. Germline trimming cut 0 bases from V and 0 bases from J; bases unmatched to any gene: 4. The covered CDR3 bases are TGCAGTGCTAGAGAGGGGACAGGTCCCTCCTACAATGAG. Its protein product is CSAREGTGPSYNE. The full CDR3 is CSAREGTGPSYNEQFF.

This clone was seen a few times. CDR3 DNA (partial): TGCGCCAGCAGTGAGAAGGTTGTCCTGCCC. Encoded protein: CASSEKVVLP. The full CDR3 protein reads CASSEKVVLPQHF. The chain has TRBV10-2 and TRBJ1-5; D remains unclear. The sequence runs out 3 residues before the end of the CDR3; the remainder is reconstructed from the germline J gene. V dropped 2 bases and J dropped 9 bases, with 11 bases sitting between them. The CDR3 totals 13 residues. From germline, CDR1 is WSHSY and CDR2 SAAADI.

Ten or more counts support this clone. CDR3: CASSSGLGGTQYF. Partial CDR3 DNA: TGTGCCAGCAGTTCGGGACTAGGGGGGACG. The V and J genes are TRBV2 and TRBJ2-3, with 8 bases fitting TRBD2. The read stops 3 residues short of the end of the CDR3; the missing end is completed from the germline J gene. Germline CDR1 SNHLY, CDR2 FYNNEI. The CDR3 has 13 amino acids.

As concerns this clone: The read falls 3 residues short of the CDR3 end, and the missing part is taken from the germline J gene. The V gene is TRBV5-1, the J gene TRBJ2-7; TRBD2 agrees at 8 bases. CDR3 size: 16 residues. The trim removed 0 bases at V and 6 bases at J, leaving 11 bases unmatched. CDR1 is SGHRS, CDR2 YFSETQ, per germline. The CDR3 sequence: CASSLESSGGSGEQYF. The CDR3 DNA, read in part, is TGCGCCAGCAGCTTGGAGTCGTCGGGGGGGTCTGGCGAG.

This clone was recorded at least ten times. Sequencing ends 3 residues short of the CDR3 end; the germline J gene provides the rest. The genes are TRBV11-2 and TRBJ2-7; D gene uncertain. Looked up from germline, CDR1 is SGHAT and CDR2 is FQNNGV. V was shortened by 8 bases and J by 3 bases, with 14 bases between the two germline ends. This CDR3 has 13 residues. CDR3 bases read: TGTGCCAGCCAGGTAGGGCCCCTCTACGAG. Amino acid sequence: CASQVGPLYE. The complete CDR3 reads CASQVGPLYEQYF.

This clone has a count of ten or more. The sequence runs out 3 residues before the end of the CDR3; the remainder is reconstructed from the germline J gene. The chain couples TRBV19 to TRBJ1-3; D is perhaps TRBD1 (5 bases). V lost 4 bases and J lost 1, with 11 bases in between. CDR3 length: 15 amino acids. In germline, CDR1 is LNHDA, CDR2 SQIVND (reference sequence). Incomplete CDR3 DNA: TGTGCCAGTAGTAGCGGGGACTTTTCTGGAAACACC. This encodes CASSSGDFSGNT. The whole CDR3 protein reads CASSSGDFSGNTIYF. The full variable domain, in which reference TRBV19 and TRBJ1-3 provide the parts outside the CDR3, is DGGITQSPKYLFRKEGQNVTLSCEQNLNHDAMYWYRQDPGQGLRLIYYSQIVNDFQKGDIAEGYSVSREKKESFPLTVTSAQKNPTAFYLCASSSGDFSGNTIYFGEGSWLTVV.

The table lists this clone with many counts. The sequenced fragment ends 3 residues before the CDR3 boundary, so the rest is inferred from the germline J gene. This chain connects TRBV20-1 to TRBJ2-7, with D possibly being TRBD2 (6 bases). Germline-derived CDR1 and CDR2 are DFQATT and SNEGSKA (reference sequence). Trimming cost V 0 bases and J 0 bases, with 12 bases left between them. The CDR3 contains 15 residues. This CDR3 reads CSARDRRVASYEQYF. CDR3 DNA, as far as it was read: TGCAGTGCTAGAGATCGGAGGGTCGCCTCCTACGAG.

Many counts were recorded for this clone. The CDR3 extends 3 residues past the end of the read, so its final part is completed from the germline J gene. J is TRBJ1-6 and V is TRBV6-1; D possibly corresponds to TRBD1 (6 bases). The CDR3 contains 15 residues. Germline V CDR1 and CDR2: MNHNS, SASEGT. Trimming shortened V by 7 bases and J by 2 bases, and 12 bases separated the two germline ends. The CDR3: CASTEGGAYNSPLHF. The CDR3 bases that were read are TGTGCCAGCACTGAGGGGGGGGCCTATAATTCACCC.

There are many counts of this clone. The missing CDR3 end, 3 residues past where the read stops, is filled in from the germline J gene. The chain couples TRBV2 to TRBJ2-2; D uncertain. The V gene lost 8 bases and the J gene lost 6 bases, with 7 bases spanning the gap. Germline CDR1 reads SNHLY; CDR2 reads FYNNEI. The CDR3 is 11 residues long. CDR3 region: CASREAGELFF. Partial CDR3 DNA: TGTGCCAGCCGAGAGGCCGGGGAG.

This clone was counted ten times or more. The read is 3 residues too short to cover the CDR3 end, so that end is filled in from the germline J gene. V usage is TRBV19 and J usage is TRBJ2-7, with 11 bases aligning to TRBD1. The V segment lost 3 bases and the J segment 2 bases; nucleotides outside the gene matches: 3. The CDR3 loop spans 15 amino acids. Germline V CDR1 and CDR2: LNHDA, SQIVND (reference sequence). CDR3 in amino acids: CASSISGQGAYEQYF. The sequenced CDR3 bases are TGTGCCAGTAGTATTTCGGGACAGGGGGCCTACGAG.

This clone was recorded many times. The DNA ends 3 residues before the CDR3 does, and the rest of the CDR3 is filled in from the germline J gene. The V gene is TRBV20-1, the J gene TRBJ2-7; 12 bases are a match to TRBD1. The CDR3 runs to 15 residues. Germline values: CDR1 DFQATT, CDR2 SNEGSKA (reference sequence). V lost 0 bases to trimming and J lost 6 bases; unmatched junction nucleotides: 6. The CDR3 loop is CSAREPGQGAGEQYF. Partial CDR3 DNA: TGCAGTGCTAGAGAGCCGGGACAGGGGGCAGGCGAG.

This clone was detected ten times or more. Coverage ceases 3 residues before the CDR3 finishes, and the germline J gene fills in the end. This rearrangement joins TRBV7-2 to TRBJ1-4; 9 bases map to TRBD1. This CDR3 comprises 15 residues. V dropped 2 bases and J dropped 7; count of bases not matched to a gene: 5. Germline V gives CDR1 SGHTA, CDR2 FQGNSA. The CDR3 sequence is CASSLTGGGSEKLFF. Incomplete CDR3 DNA: TGTGCCAGCAGCTTAACAGGGGGCGGGAGTGAAAAA.

The sample holds many counts of this clone. The CDR3 spells CASSETSGSGSYEQYF. CDR3 bases read: TGTGCCAGCAGTGAAACTAGCGGGAGCGGCTCCTACGAG. V gene TRBV6-1 combines with J gene TRBJ2-7, with 11 bases fitting TRBD2. The missing CDR3 end, 3 residues past where the read stops, is filled in from the germline J gene. V lost 2 bases and J lost 0; bases outside the gene matches: 3. The V gene's germline CDR1 is MNHNS and CDR2 SASEGT. The CDR3 length is 16 residues.

This clone showed up many times. The CDR3 extends 3 residues past the end of the read, so its final part is completed from the germline J gene. The V and J genes are TRBV20-1 and TRBJ2-2; 8 nucleotides agree with TRBD2. The CDR3 length is 15 residues. In germline, CDR1 is DFQATT, CDR2 SNEGSKA (reference sequence). V shed 2 bases and J 1 base; nucleotides not matched to a gene: 3. The DNA read from the CDR3 is TGCAGTGCTAGAAAGACTAGCGTGAACACCGGGGAG. Translation gives CSARKTSVNTGE. The CDR3, in full, reads CSARKTSVNTGELFF.

This clone was seen ten or more times. Read data end 3 residues before the CDR3 end; the end is taken from the germline J gene. The rearrangement links TRBV4-1 to TRBJ1-5; D is undetermined. There are 15 residues in the CDR3. Looked up from germline, CDR1 is MGHRA and CDR2 is YSYEKL. V was shortened by 4 bases and J by 7 bases, with 17 bases between the two germline ends. CDR3 region: CASSPSGGVGQPQHF. The covered CDR3 bases are TGCGCCAGCAGCCCCTCCGGCGGGGTCGGGCAGCCC.

This clone has at least ten counts. The CDR3 end lies 3 residues beyond the end of the read and is filled in from the germline J gene. The chain is built from TRBV20-1 and TRBJ2-5; 7 nucleotides match TRBD2. With 1 base clipped from V and 2 bases from J, the junction kept 7 bases outside the gene matches. Germline CDR1 reads DFQATT; CDR2 reads SNEGSKA (reference sequence). The CDR3 spans 15 residues. The covered CDR3 bases are TGCAGTGCTAGAGGGGCTAGCGGTATACAAGAGACC. It yields the protein CSARGASGIQET. The entire CDR3 is CSARGASGIQETQYF.

This clone was observed many times. The read stops 3 residues short of the end of the CDR3; the missing end is completed from the germline J gene. The gene calls are TRBV20-1 and TRBJ1-1; TRBD1 aligns across 7 bases. The CDR3 is 15 residues long. Germline-derived CDR1 and CDR2 are DFQATT and SNEGSKA (reference sequence). The junction had 5 bases not matched to a gene; V was cut back by 1 base and J by 0 bases. The CDR3 bases that were read are TGCAGTGCTAGAGCTCCGACAGGGTTGAACACTGAA. Amino acids: CSARAPTGLNTE. The full CDR3 protein reads CSARAPTGLNTEAFF.

At least ten counts were recorded for this clone. The read comes to an end 3 residues before the CDR3 does, leaving the germline J gene to fill in the end. The V gene is TRBV14, the J gene TRBJ2-1; 7 positions agree with TRBD2. From germline, CDR1 is SGHDN and CDR2 FVKESK. The CDR3 loop spans 15 amino acids. With V trimmed by 6 bases and J by 2 bases, 7 bases remained unmatched. The covered CDR3 bases are TGTGCCAGCAGTCTAAGCGGGACTACCTACAATGAG. Translated, it gives CASSLSGTTYNE. The complete CDR3 sequence is CASSLSGTTYNEQFF.

This clone was counted ten times or more. The missing CDR3 end, 3 residues past where the read stops, is filled in from the germline J gene. The chain combines TRBV6-1 with TRBJ2-7, with 9 bases lining up with TRBD1. Germline trimming cut 5 bases from V and 2 bases from J; bases unmatched to any gene: 4. CDR1 and CDR2 from the germline V gene are MNHNS and SASEGT. The CDR3 runs to 14 residues. The CDR3 sequence: CASSKDRGTYEQYF. The sequenced part of the CDR3 DNA is TGTGCCAGCAGTAAAGACAGGGGGACCTACGAG.

This clone was counted at least ten times. The CDR3 is cut off 3 residues early in the read; its end comes from the germline J gene. This chain uses TRBV14 with TRBJ2-1; 9 positions match TRBD2. The CDR3 has 16 residues. Germline V gene lookup returns CDR1 SGHDN and CDR2 FVKESK. The V and J ends lost 5 bases and 2 bases, in that order; junction bases with no gene match: 7. The CDR3 protein is CASSGYSGRTYNEQFF. The part of the CDR3 DNA that was read is TGTGCCAGCAGCGGATATAGCGGGAGAACCTACAATGAG.

This clone was recorded at least ten times. The read stops 3 residues short of the end of the CDR3; the missing end is completed from the germline J gene. Other DNA variants within this sample encode the same CDR3. The chain has TRBV6-4 and TRBJ2-2, with D maybe TRBD1 (6 bases). The germline gives CDR1 MRHNA, CDR2 SNTAGT. The CDR3 contains 17 residues. Trimming took 4 bases from V and 8 from J, leaving 23 bases between them. The CDR3 bases that were read are TGTGCCAGCAGTGCCTCCGGGACAACCTGGGGCACTGGGGAG. It is translated as CASSASGTTWGTGE. The CDR3 in full is CASSASGTTWGTGELFF.

This clone has ten or more counts. With the read ending 3 residues before the CDR3 end, the germline J gene is used to fill in that end. The rearrangement links TRBV12-3 or TRBV12-4 to TRBJ1-5; D unclear. Deletions cut 6 bases from V and 2 bases from J, with 11 bases between. The CDR3 extends over 14 amino acids. The chain's CDR3 is CASRPSSGNQPQHF. Partial CDR3 DNA: TGTGCCAGCAGACCTAGCTCGGGCAATCAGCCC.

This clone was counted at least ten times. Read coverage stops 3 residues before the CDR3 terminus; the germline J gene supplies the remainder. The chain is built from TRBV7-6 and TRBJ2-3; 8 bases map to TRBD1. Trimming removed 7 bases from V and 4 bases from J; junction bases left unmatched: 10. This CDR3 has 15 residues. CDR1 and CDR2 (germline): SGHVS, FNYEAQ. CDR3 DNA, as far as it was read: TGTGCCAGCACCCAGGGGGCGGGATATGCAGATACG. This encodes CASTQGAGYADT. In full, the CDR3 reads CASTQGAGYADTQYF. The whole variable domain, remainder taken from reference TRBV7-6 and TRBJ2-3, is GAGVSQSPRYKVTKRGQDVALRCDPISGHVSLYWYRQALGQGPEFLTYFNYEAQQDKSGLPNDRFSAERPEGSISTLTIQRTEQRDSAMYRCASTQGAGYADTQYFGPGTRLTVL.